A selection of T cell receptor beta chains follows, all from one sample in a study of cytomegalovirus exposure and HLA in healthy donors. TCRdb's copy holds only in-frame clones and misses some; the assay was immunoSEQ multiplex PCR. The sample records 190,000 or so clones, more than 65% being singletons. The sample comprised PBMCs. These receptors were obtained from a woman aged 18-29 years in good health and CMV-seropositive. Both conserved end residues are part of each CDR3. The D gene is left open where the match is weak.

cdr3_aa d_call v_call
CASALGGEVPLHF - TRBV2
CASSRKWAVNGYTF - TRBV6-6
CASSEGTVLGYTF - TRBV6-1
CASSQGVSETQYF TRBD1 TRBV11-2
CSARQGGAYTF TRBD1 TRBV20-1
CAISEGLAAPYEQYF TRBD2 TRBV10-3
CASSYYGVGGEQYF - TRBV11-1
CASSLGSGGPFYEQYF TRBD2 TRBV5-1
CATRQYNEQFF - TRBV10-3
CASSFGGIGGDTQYF TRBD2 TRBV5-5
CASSIPWGGHQPQHF - TRBV19
CASSSSGGWGETQYF TRBD2 TRBV6-5
CSVEVRAGASGGANVLTF - TRBV29-1
CASSYSGGIDGYTF - TRBV6-5
CASSSTLFAQYF - TRBV7-2
CASSSTGGTEAFF TRBD1 TRBV5-1
CASRETGTDTQYF - TRBV11-1
CASSEYGTSQETQYF - TRBV6-1
CASSQLDRGHKYF TRBD1 TRBV4-2
CASSIDHQANEKLFF - TRBV19
CARSFYGQNITEAFF - TRBV5-3
CASSPDTARGYTF - TRBV5-4
CASSSNSLQETQYF - TRBV5-1
CASSQGGAGTYNEQFF - TRBV5-1
CASSPLAETQYF - TRBV7-9
CAISESSRAGTQYF - TRBV10-3
CASSPGGAGETQYF TRBD2 TRBV4-3
CASKKGKNTEAFF - TRBV19
CASSLGGRTFDTQYF TRBD2 TRBV5-6
CASSLMGGRNEQFF - TRBV28
CASSLDGGYNEQFF - TRBV7-9
CASRDRGETQYF TRBD1 TRBV2
CATATGYGTEAFF TRBD1 TRBV19
CASSPRPNTEAFF - TRBV18
CASSFRVF - TRBV7-9
CASSFAEAEAFF - TRBV11-2
CASSLAGGSSYEQYF TRBD2 TRBV5-4
CASSQTQSGANVLTF - TRBV5-5
CASSFPSGSTDTQYF - TRBV19
CASSDGGEETQYF - TRBV19
CASSVQGSSYNEQFF - TRBV9
CASSLALIVSGTQYF - TRBV7-9
CASRPRGHEQYF TRBD1 TRBV5-5
CASSQTTTGYEQYF - TRBV7-2
CASSSMDRGFNQPQHF TRBD1 TRBV27
CASSPRTGAYIWSNQPQHF TRBD1 TRBV27
CASSYYAGEGNEQFF TRBD2 TRBV7-2
CASRLGVETEAFF - TRBV2
CAISESRQFSGANVLTF - TRBV10-3
CASSQGTSQDTEAFF - TRBV4-1
CASSYRGSETQYF TRBD1 TRBV2
CASSLDFSQNYGYTF - TRBV5-1
CASSVGTGTYSNQPQHF TRBD1 TRBV6-1
CASSIIGGLIGGYTF - TRBV19
CASSSSGSGYEQYF TRBD2 TRBV18
CASSIDHGRGMRTF - TRBV19
CASLGVDTQYF - TRBV6-1
CASSSRTSVSYNEQFF TRBD2 TRBV5-1
CASSFRGVGYEQYF - TRBV27